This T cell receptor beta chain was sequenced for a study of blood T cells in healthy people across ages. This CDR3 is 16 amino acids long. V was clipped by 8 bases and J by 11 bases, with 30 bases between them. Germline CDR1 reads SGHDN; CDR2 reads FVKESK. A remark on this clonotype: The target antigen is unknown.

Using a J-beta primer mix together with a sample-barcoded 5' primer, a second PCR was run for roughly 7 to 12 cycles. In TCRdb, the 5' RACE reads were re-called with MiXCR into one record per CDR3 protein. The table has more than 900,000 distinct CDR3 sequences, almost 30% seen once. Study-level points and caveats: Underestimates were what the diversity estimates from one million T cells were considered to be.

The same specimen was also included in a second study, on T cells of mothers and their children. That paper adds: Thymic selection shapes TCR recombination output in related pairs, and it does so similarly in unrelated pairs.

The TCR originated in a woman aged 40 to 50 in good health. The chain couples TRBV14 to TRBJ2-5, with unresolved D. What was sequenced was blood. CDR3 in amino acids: CASRGAELRSYNEQYF. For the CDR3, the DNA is TGTGCCAGCCGAGGAGCCGAACTGCGGTCCTACAATGAGCAGTACTTC.